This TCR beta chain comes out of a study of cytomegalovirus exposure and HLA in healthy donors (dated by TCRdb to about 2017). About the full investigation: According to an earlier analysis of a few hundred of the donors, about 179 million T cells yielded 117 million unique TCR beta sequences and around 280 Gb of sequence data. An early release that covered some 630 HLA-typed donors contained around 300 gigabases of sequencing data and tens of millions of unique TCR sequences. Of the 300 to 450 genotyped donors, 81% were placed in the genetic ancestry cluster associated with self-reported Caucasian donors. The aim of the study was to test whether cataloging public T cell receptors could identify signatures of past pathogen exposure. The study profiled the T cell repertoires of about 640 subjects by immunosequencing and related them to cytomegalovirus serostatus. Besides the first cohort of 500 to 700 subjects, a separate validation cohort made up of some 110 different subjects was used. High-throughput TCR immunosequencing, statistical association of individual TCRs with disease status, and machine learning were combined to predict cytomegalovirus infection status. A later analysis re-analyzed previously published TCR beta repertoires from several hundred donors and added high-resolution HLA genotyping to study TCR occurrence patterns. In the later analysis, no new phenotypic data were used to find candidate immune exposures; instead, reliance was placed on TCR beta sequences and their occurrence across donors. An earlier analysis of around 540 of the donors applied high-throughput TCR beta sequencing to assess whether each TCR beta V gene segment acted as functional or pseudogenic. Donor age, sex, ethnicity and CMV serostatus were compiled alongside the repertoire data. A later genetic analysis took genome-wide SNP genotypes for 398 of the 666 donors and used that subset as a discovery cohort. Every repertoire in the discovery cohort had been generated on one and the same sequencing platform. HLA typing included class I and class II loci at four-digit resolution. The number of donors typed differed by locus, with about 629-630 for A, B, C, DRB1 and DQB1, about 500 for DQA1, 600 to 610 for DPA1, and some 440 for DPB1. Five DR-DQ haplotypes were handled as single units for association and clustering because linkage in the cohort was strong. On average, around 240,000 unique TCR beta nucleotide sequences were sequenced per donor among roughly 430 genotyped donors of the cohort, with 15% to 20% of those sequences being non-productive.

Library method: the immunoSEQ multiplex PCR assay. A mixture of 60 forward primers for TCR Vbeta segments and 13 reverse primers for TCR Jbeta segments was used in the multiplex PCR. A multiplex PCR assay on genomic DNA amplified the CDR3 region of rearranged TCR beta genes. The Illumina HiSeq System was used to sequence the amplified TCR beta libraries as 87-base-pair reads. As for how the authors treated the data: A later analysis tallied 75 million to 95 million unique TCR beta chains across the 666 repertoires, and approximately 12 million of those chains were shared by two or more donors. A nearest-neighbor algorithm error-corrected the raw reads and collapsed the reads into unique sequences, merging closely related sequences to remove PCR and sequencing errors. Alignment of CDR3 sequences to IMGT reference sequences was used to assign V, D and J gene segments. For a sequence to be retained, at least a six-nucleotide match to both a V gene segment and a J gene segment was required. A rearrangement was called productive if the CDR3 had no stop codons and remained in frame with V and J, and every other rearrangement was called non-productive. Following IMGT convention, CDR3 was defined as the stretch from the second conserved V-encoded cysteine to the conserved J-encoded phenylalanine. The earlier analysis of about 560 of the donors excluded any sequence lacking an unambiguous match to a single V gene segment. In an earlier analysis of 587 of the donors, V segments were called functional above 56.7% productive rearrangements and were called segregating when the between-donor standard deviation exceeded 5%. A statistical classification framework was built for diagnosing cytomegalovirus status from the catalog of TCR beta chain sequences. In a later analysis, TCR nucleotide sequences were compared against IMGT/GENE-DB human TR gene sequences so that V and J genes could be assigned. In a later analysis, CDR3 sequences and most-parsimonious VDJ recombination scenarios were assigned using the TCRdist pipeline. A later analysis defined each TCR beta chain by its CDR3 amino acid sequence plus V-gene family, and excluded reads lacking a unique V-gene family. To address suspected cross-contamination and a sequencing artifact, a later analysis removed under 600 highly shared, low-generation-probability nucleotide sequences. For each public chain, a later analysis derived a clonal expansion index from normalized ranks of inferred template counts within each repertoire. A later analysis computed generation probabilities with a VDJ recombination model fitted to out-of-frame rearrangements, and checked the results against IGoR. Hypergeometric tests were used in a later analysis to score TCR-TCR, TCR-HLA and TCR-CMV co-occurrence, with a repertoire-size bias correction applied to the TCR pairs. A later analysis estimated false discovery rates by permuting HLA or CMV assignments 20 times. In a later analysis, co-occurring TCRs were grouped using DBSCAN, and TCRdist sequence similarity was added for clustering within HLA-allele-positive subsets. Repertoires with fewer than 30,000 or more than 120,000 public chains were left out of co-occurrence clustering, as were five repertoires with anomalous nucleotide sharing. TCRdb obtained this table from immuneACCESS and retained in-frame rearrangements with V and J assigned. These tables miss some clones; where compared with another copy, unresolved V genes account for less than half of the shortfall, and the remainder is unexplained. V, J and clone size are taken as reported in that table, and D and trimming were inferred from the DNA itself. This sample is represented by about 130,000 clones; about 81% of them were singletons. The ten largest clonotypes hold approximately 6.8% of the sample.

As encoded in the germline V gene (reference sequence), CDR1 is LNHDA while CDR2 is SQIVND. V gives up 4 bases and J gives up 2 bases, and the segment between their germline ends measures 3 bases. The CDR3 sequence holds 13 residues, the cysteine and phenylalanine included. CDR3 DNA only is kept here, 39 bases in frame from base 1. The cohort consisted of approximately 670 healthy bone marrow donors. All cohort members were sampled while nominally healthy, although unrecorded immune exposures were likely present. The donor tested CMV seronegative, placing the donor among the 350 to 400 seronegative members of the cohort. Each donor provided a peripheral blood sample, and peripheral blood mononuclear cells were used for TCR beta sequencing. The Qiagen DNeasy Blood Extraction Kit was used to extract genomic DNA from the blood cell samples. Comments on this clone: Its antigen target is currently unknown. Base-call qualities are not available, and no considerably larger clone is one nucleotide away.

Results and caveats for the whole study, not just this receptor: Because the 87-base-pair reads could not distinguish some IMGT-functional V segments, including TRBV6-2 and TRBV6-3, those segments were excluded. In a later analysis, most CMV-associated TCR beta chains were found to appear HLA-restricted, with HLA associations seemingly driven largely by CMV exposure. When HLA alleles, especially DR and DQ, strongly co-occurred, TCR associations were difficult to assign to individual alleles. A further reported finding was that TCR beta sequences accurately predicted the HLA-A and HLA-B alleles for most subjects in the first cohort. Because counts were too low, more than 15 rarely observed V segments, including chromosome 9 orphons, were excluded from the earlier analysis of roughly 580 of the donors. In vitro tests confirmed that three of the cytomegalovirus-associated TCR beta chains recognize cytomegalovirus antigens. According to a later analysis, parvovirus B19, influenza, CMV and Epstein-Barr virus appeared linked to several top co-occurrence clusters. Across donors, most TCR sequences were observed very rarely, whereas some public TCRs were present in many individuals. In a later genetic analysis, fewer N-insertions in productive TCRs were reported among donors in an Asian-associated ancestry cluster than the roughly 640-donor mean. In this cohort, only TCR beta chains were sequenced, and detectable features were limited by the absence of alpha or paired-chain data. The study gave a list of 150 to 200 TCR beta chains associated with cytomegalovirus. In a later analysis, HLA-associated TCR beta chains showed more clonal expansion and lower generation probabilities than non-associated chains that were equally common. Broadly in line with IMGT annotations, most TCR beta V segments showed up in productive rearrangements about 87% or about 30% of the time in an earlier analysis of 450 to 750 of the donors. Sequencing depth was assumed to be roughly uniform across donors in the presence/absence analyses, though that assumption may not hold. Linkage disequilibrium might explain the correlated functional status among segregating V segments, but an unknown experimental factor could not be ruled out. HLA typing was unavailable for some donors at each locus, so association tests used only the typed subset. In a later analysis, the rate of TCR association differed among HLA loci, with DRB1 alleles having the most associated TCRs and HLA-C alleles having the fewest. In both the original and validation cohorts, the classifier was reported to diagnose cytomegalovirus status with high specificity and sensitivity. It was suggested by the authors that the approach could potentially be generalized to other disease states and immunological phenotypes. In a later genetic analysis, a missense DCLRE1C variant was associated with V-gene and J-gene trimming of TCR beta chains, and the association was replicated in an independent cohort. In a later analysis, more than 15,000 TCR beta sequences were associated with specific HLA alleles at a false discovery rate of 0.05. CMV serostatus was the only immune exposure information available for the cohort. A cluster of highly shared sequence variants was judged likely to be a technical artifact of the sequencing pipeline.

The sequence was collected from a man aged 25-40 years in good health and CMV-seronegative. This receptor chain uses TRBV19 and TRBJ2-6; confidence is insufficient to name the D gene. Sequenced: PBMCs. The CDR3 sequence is CASSNTGANVLTF. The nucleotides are TGTGCCAGTAGTAATACTGGGGCCAACGTCCTGACTTTC.